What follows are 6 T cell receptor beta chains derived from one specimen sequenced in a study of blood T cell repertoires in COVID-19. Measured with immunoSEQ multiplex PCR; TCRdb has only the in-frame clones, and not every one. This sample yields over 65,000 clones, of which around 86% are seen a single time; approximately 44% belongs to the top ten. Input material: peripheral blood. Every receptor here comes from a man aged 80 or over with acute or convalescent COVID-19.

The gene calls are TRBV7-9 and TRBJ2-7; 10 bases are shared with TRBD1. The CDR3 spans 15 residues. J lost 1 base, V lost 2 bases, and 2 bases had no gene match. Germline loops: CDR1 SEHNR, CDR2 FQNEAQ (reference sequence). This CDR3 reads CASSLTGQGSYEQYF. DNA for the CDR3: TGTGCCAGCAGCTTAACGGGACAGGGGTCCTACGAGCAGTACTTC. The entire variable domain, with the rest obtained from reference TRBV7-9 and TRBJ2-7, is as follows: DTGVSQNPRHKITKRGQNVTFRCDPISEHNRLYWYRQTLGQGPEFLTYFQNEAQLEKSRLLSDRFSAERPKGSFSTLEIQRTEQGDSAMYLCASSLTGQGSYEQYFGPGTRLTVT.

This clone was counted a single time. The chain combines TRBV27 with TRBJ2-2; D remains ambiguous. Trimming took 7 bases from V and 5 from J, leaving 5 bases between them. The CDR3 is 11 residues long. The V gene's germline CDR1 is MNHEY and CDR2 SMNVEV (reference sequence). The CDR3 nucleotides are TGTGCCAGCACCACTACCGGGGAGCTGTTTTTT. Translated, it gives CASTTTGELFF.

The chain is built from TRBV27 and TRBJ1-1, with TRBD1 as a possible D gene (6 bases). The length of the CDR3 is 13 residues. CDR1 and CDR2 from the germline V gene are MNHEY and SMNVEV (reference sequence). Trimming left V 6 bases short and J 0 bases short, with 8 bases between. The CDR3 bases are TGTGCCAGCAGCGGACAGCTGAACACTGAAGCTTTCTTT. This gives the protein CASSGQLNTEAFF.

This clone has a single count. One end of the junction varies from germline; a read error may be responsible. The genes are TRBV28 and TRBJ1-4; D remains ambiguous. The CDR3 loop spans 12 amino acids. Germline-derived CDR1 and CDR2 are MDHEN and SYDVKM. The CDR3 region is CASSLWGQTPDF. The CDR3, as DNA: TGTGCCAGCAGTTTATGGGGCCAAACCCCGGATTTT.

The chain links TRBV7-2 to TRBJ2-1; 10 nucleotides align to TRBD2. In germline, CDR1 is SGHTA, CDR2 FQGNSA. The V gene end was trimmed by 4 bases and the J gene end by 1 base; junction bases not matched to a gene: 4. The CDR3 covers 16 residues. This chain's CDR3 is CASSSGLAVSYNEQFF. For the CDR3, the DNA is TGTGCCAGCAGCTCAGGACTAGCGGTATCCTACAATGAGCAGTTCTTC.

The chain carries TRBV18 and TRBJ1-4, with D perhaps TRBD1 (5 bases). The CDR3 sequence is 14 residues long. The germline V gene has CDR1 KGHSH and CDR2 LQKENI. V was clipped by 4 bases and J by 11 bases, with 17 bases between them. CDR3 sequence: CASSQGRDSDKLFF. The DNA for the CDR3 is TGTGCCAGCTCACAAGGCAGGGATAGTGACAAACTGTTTTTT.